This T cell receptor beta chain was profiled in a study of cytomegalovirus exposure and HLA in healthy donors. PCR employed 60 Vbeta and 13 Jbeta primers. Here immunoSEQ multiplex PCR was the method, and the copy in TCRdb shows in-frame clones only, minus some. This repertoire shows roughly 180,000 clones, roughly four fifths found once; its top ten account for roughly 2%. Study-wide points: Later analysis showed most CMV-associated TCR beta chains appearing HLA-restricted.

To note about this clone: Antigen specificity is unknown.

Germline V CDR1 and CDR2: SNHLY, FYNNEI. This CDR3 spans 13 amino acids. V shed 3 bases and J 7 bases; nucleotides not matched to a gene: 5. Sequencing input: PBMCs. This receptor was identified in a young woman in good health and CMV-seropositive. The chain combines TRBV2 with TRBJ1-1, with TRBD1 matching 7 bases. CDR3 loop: CASSDFRQGEAFF. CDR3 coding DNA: TGTGCCAGCAGTGACTTTCGACAGGGTGAAGCTTTCTTT.